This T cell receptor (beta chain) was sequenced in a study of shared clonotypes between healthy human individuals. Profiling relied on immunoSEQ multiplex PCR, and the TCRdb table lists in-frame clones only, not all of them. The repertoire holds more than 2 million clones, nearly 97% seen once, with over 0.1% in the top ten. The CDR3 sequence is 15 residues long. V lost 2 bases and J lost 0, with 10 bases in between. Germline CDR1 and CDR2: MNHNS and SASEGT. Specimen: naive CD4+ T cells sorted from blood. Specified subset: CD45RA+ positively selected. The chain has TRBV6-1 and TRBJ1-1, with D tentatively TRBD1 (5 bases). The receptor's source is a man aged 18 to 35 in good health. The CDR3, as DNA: TGTGCCAGCAGTGAATCGCGGGGGGTGAACACTGAAGCTTTCTTT. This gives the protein CASSESRGVNTEAFF.